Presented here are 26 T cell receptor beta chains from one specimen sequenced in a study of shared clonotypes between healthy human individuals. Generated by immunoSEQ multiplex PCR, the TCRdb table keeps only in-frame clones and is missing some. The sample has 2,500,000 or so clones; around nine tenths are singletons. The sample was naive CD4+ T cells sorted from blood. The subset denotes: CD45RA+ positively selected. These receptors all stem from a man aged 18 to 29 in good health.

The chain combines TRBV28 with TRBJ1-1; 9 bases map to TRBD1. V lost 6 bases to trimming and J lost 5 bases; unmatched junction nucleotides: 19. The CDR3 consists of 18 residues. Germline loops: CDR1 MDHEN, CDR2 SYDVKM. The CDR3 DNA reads TGTGCCAGCAGCGGGACAGGGCCCTTTCACGAGCGAGCGACTGAAGCTTTCTTT. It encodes CASSGTGPFHERATEAFF.

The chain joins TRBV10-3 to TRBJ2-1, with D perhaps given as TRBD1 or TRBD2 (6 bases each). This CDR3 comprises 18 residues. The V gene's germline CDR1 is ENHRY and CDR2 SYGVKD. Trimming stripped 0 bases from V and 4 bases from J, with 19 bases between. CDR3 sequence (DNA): TGTGCCATCAGTGAGTCAAGAATGGAGGGGGGTTTTTACAATGAGCAGTTCTTC. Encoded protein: CAISESRMEGGFYNEQFF.

The CDR3 DNA follows: TGTGCCTGGGGACATGGGGTAGCGGGATGGGAGCAGTACTTC. Encoded protein: CAWGHGVAGWEQYF. V usage is TRBV30 and J usage is TRBJ2-7; TRBD2 matches 8 bases. V lost 5 bases to trimming and J lost 7 bases; unmatched junction nucleotides: 13. Looked up from germline, CDR1 is GTSNPN and CDR2 is SVGIG (reference sequence). There are 14 residues in the CDR3.

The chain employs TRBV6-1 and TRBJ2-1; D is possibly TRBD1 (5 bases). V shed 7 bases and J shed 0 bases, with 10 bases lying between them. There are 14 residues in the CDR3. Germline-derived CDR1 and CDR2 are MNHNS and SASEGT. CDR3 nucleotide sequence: TGTGCCAGCAAGACAGTTGGCTCCTACAATGAGCAGTTCTTC. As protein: CASKTVGSYNEQFF.

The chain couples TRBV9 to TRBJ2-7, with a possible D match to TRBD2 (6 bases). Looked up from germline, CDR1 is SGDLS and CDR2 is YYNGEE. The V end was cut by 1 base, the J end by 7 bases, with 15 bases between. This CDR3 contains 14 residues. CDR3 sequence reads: CASSVNDVTREQYF. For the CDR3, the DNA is TGTGCCAGCAGCGTAAACGATGTGACTAGGGAGCAGTACTTC.

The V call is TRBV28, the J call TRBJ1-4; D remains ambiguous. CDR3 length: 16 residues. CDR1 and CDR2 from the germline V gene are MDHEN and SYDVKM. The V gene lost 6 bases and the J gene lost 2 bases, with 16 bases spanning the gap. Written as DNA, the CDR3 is TGTGCCAGCAGGCGGATTTTGACGGCGACTAATGAAAAACTGTTTTTT. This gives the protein CASRRILTATNEKLFF.

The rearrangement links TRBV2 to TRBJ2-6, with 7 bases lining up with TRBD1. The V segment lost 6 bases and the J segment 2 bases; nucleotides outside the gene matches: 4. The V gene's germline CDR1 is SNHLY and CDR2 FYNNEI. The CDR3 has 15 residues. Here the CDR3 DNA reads TGTGCCAGCAGAGACAGGGAACCTGGGGCCAACGTCCTGACTTTC. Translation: CASRDREPGANVLTF.

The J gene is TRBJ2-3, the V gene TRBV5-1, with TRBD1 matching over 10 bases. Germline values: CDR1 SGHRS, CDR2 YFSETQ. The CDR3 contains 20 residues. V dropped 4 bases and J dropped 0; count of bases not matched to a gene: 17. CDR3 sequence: CASSHVRTGGIIASTDTQYF. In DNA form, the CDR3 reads TGCGCCAGCAGCCATGTCCGGACAGGGGGTATCATCGCTAGCACAGATACGCAGTATTTT.

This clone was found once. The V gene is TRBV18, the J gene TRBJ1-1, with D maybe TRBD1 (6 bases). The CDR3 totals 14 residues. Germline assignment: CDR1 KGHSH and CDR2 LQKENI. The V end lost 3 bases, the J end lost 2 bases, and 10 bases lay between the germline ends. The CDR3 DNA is TGTGCCAGCTCACCGGACAGACAAAACACTGAAGCTTTCTTT. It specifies CASSPDRQNTEAFF. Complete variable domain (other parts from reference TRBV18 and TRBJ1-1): NAGVMQNPRHLVRRRGQEARLRCSPMKGHSHVYWYRQLPEEGLKFMVYLQKENIIDESGMPKERFSAEFPKEGPSILRIQQVVRGDSAAYFCASSPDRQNTEAFFGQGTRLTVV.

DNA of the CDR3: TGTGCCAGCAGCAGGGTTATAAGTGAAAAACTGTTTTTT. It encodes CASSRVISEKLFF. The V call is TRBV6-5, the J call TRBJ1-4; possibly TRBD1 for D (5 bases). The ends were cut back, 6 bases at V and 7 bases at J, with 12 bases in the middle. This CDR3 region has 13 residues. Germline V gene lookup returns CDR1 MNHEY and CDR2 SVGAGI.

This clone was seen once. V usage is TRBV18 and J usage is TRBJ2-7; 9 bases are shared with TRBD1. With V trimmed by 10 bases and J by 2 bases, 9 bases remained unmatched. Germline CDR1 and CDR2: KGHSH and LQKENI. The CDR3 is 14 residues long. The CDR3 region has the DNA TGTGCCACCACACCGGGACAGGGACCCTACGAGCAGTACTTC. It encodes CATTPGQGPYEQYF.

The CDR3 DNA is TGTGCCAGCAGTGAATCCAGGGCCAATTCACCCCTCCACTTT. Its protein product is CASSESRANSPLHF. The chain is built from TRBV6-1 and TRBJ1-6; D perhaps matches TRBD1 (5 bases). The CDR3 totals 14 residues. Germline CDR1 MNHNS, CDR2 SASEGT. Trimming left V 2 bases short and J 7 bases short, with 9 bases between.

The CDR3 DNA reads as TGTGCCAGCAGCTCTTCAGCGTCAAGTTACAATGAGCAGTTCTTC. Its protein is CASSSSASSYNEQFF. This chain joins TRBV7-3 and TRBJ2-1; no clear D gene. V was shortened by 4 bases and J by 4 bases, with 14 bases between the two germline ends. Germline CDR1 and CDR2: SGHTA and FQGTGA. CDR3 length: 15 amino acids.

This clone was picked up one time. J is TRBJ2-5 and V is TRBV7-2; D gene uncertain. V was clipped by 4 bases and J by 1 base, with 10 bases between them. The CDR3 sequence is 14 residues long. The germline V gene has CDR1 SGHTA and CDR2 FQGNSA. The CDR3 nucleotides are TGTGCCAGCAGCTGGAAGTGGGGCCAAGAGACCCAGTACTTC. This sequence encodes CASSWKWGQETQYF.

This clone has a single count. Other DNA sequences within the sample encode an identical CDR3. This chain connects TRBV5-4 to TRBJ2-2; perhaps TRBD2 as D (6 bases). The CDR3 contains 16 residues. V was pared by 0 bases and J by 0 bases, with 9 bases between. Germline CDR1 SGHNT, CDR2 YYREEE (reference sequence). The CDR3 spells CASSLEGGANTGELFF. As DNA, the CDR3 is TGTGCCAGCAGCTTGGAAGGCGGGGCGAACACCGGGGAGCTGTTTTTT.

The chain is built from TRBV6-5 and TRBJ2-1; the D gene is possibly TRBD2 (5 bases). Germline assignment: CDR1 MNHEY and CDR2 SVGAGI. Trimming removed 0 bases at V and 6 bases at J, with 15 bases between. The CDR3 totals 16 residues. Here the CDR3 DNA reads TGTGCCAGCAGTTACTCCCCAGCGAGTAGCGCCAATGAGCAGTTCTTC. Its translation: CASSYSPASSANEQFF.

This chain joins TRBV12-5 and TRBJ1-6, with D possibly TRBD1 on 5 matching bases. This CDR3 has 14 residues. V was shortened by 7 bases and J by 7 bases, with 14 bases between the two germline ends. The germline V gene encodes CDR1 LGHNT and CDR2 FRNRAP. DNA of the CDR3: TGTGCTAGTGTCTCTGAGGGGAGAAATTCACCCCTCCACTTT. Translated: CASVSEGRNSPLHF.

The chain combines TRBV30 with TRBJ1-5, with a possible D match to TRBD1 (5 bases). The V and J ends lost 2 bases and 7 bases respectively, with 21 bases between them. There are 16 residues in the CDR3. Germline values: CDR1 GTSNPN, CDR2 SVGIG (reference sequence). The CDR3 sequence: CAWSPTQGKLTQPQHF. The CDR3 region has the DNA TGTGCCTGGAGTCCGACCCAGGGAAAGCTCACACAGCCCCAGCATTTT. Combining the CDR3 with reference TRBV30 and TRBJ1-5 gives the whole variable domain SQTIHQWPATLVQPVGSPLSLECTVEGTSNPNLYWYRQAAGRGLQLLFYSVGIGQISSEVPQNLSASRPQDRQFILSSKKLLLSDSGFYLCAWSPTQGKLTQPQHFGDGTRLSIL.

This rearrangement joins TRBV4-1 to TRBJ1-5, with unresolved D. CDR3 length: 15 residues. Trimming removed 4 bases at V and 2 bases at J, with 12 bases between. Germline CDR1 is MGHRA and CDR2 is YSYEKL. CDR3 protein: CASSPVAAGNQPQHF. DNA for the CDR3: TGCGCCAGCAGCCCGGTCGCGGCGGGCAATCAGCCCCAGCATTTT.

The CDR3 loop is CASTQGPTGELFF. The DNA for the CDR3 is TGTGCCAGCACTCAAGGCCCCACCGGGGAGCTGTTTTTT. V and J are TRBV2 and TRBJ2-2, with D unclear. V lost 7 bases to trimming and J lost 4 bases, with 10 bases between them. CDR1 is SNHLY, CDR2 FYNNEI, per germline. This CDR3 comprises 13 residues.

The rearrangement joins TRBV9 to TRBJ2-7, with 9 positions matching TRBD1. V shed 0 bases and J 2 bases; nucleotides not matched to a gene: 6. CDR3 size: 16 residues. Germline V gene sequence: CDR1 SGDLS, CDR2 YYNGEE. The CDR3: CASSVEFGTGPYEQYF. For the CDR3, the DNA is TGTGCCAGCAGCGTAGAATTCGGGACAGGGCCCTACGAGCAGTACTTC.

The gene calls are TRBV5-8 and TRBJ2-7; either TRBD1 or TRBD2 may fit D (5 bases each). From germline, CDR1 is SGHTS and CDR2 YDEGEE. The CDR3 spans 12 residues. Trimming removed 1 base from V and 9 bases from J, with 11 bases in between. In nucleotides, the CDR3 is TGTGCCAGCAGCTTGAGAGCCGGGACGCAGTACTTC. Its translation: CASSLRAGTQYF.

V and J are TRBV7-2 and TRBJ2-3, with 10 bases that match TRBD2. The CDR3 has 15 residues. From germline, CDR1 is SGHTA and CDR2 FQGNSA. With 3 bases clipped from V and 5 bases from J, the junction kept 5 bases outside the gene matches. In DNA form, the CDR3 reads TGTGCCAGCAGCTTTGTAGCGGGAGGTGGAGATACGCAGTATTTT. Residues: CASSFVAGGGDTQYF.

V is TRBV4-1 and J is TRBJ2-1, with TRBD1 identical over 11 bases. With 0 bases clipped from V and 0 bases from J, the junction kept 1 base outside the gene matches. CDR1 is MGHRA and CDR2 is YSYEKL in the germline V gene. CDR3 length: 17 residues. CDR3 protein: CASSQDGTGGSYNEQFF. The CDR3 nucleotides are TGCGCCAGCAGCCAAGACGGGACAGGGGGCTCCTACAATGAGCAGTTCTTC.

The DNA for the CDR3 is TGTGCCAGCACAAGGGCCTCGAACACCGGGGAGCTGTTTTTT. It is translated as CASTRASNTGELFF. This chain joins TRBV6-5 and TRBJ2-2; no reliable D call. The CDR3 totals 14 residues. Germline loops: CDR1 MNHEY, CDR2 SVGAGI. The ends were cut back, 7 bases at V and 0 bases at J, with 9 bases in the middle.

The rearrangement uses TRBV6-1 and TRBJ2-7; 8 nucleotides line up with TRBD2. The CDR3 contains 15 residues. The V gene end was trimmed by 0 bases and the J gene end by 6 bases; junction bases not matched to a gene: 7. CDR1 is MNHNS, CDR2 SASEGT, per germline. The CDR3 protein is CASSEARGGLGEQYF. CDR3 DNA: TGTGCCAGCAGTGAAGCGCGCGGGGGGCTTGGCGAGCAGTACTTC.